This passage covers 26 T cell receptor beta chains from one sample sequenced in a study of OX40 agonist ivuxolimab in advanced cancers. Using immunoSEQ multiplex PCR, the repertoire was profiled, and TCRdb retains in-frame clones only, with some absent. The top ten clones hold approximately 0.61% of a sample with 76,000 or so clones, approximately 85% of them seen once. The source was CD4+ or CD8+ T cells sorted from blood, collected in a trial of the OX40 agonist ivuxolimab. These TCRs come from an adult with an advanced solid tumor such as melanoma, head and neck, liver or kidney cancer.

This sequence joins TRBV5-1 and TRBJ2-7; 7 nucleotides match TRBD1. Germline assignment: CDR1 SGHRS and CDR2 YFSETQ. V shed 5 bases and J 1 base; nucleotides not matched to a gene: 6. This CDR3 spans 14 amino acids. For the CDR3, the DNA is TGCGCCAGCAGTACCCGACAGGGATCCTACGAGCAGTACTTC. Encoded protein: CASSTRQGSYEQYF.

The chain joins TRBV11-2 to TRBJ1-1; a weak D match, TRBD1 (6 bases). Germline V lookup: CDR1 SGHAT, CDR2 FQNNGV. The V and J ends lost 4 bases and 0 bases respectively, with 9 bases between them. This CDR3 spans 14 amino acids. CDR3 sequence (DNA): TGTGCCAGCAGCTGGACAGAGATGAACACTGAAGCTTTCTTT. Protein: CASSWTEMNTEAFF.

This sequence joins TRBV18 and TRBJ2-1; D not certain. Germline V gives CDR1 KGHSH, CDR2 LQKENI. Trimming shortened V by 3 bases and J by 9 bases, and 12 bases separated the two germline ends. The CDR3 extends over 13 amino acids. This CDR3 reads CASSPEQRGEQFF. CDR3 in DNA: TGTGCCAGCTCACCCGAACAGCGAGGTGAGCAGTTCTTC.

This clone came up a few times. J is TRBJ2-2 and V is TRBV4-2; perhaps TRBD2 as D (5 bases). The CDR3 is made up of 19 amino acids. Trimming took off 4 bases at V and 0 bases at J, with 21 bases between the two ends. In germline, CDR1 is LGHNA, CDR2 YNFKEQ. Written as DNA, the CDR3 is TGTGCCAGCAGCCCGCTCCTCGGTATAGCGCTCTCGAACACCGGGGAGCTGTTTTTT. Translation: CASSPLLGIALSNTGELFF.

The chain is built from TRBV5-4 and TRBJ2-2, with D hard to call. V shed 4 bases and J shed 6 bases, with 13 bases lying between them. The length of the CDR3 is 14 residues. Germline-derived CDR1 and CDR2 are SGHNT and YYREEE (reference sequence). The CDR3 DNA reads TGTGCCAGCAGCCTCCTAGGTCGTGCCGGGGAGCTGTTTTTT. Translated: CASSLLGRAGELFF.

This clone was recorded a few times. The genes are TRBV4-3 and TRBJ2-1; 13 nucleotides agree with TRBD2. After removal of 0 bases from V and 9 bases from J, the junction contained 2 bases not matched to a gene. CDR1 is LGHNA, CDR2 YSLEER, per germline. CDR3 length: 15 amino acids. CDR3 bases: TGCGCCAGCAGCCAAGAACTAGCGGGGGGGCGTGAGCAGTTCTTC. This gives the protein CASSQELAGGREQFF.

This clone was counted a single time. The J gene is TRBJ1-5, the V gene TRBV12-5; tentative D call: TRBD1 (5 bases). Germline values: CDR1 LGHNT, CDR2 FRNRAP. V lost 6 bases and J 11 bases, leaving 20 bases between the germline ends. CDR3 size: 14 residues. The CDR3 nucleotides are TGTGCTAGTGGCGGCCGGGACGGAAATTCGGCCCAGCATTTT. It specifies CASGGRDGNSAQHF.

The V gene is TRBV4-2, the J gene TRBJ2-2; D might be TRBD2 (5 bases). Germline V gene data show CDR1 as LGHNA and CDR2 as YNFKEQ. The germline V and J ends were trimmed by 8 bases and 0 bases, with 16 bases remaining between them. CDR3 length: 16 amino acids. CDR3 amino acids: CASRAPGVSNTGELFF. For the CDR3, the DNA is TGTGCCAGCCGCGCTCCCGGGGTGTCGAACACCGGGGAGCTGTTTTTT.

This chain uses TRBV5-6 with TRBJ2-7; 7 positions agree with TRBD1. V lost 4 bases, J lost 2 bases, and 3 bases stayed unmatched. CDR3 length: 13 residues. Germline lookup yields CDR1 SGHDT and CDR2 YYEEEE. The CDR3 bases are TGTGCCAGCAGCCGGGACAGCGCCTACGAGCAGTACTTC. Its protein product is CASSRDSAYEQYF.

The chain combines TRBV19 with TRBJ2-2; TRBD1 or TRBD2 may be the D gene (5 bases each). The length of the CDR3 is 14 residues. Trimming left V 6 bases short and J 9 bases short, with 17 bases between. The V gene's germline CDR1 is LNHDA and CDR2 SQIVND (reference sequence). CDR3 sequence reads: CASRPGTDGWELFF. In nucleotides, the CDR3 is TGTGCCAGTAGACCGGGGACCGACGGATGGGAGCTGTTTTTT.

The V call is TRBV30, the J call TRBJ1-2; tentative D call: TRBD1 (6 bases). This CDR3 region has 15 residues. V lost 3 bases and J lost 2, with 16 bases in between. The germline gives CDR1 GTSNPN, CDR2 SVGIG (reference sequence). The CDR3 region is CAWSPGGGNNYGYTF. For the CDR3, the DNA is TGTGCCTGGAGCCCCGGAGGGGGTAACAACTATGGCTACACCTTC.

The chain joins TRBV6-6 to TRBJ2-5, with D unresolved. This CDR3 region has 12 residues. Per the germline V gene, CDR1 is MNHNY and CDR2 is SVGAGI (reference sequence). Between the trimmed V and J ends, which lost 0 bases and 4 bases, there was a span of 3 bases. CDR3 coding DNA: TGTGCCAGCAGTTACTCCCTAGAGACCCAGTACTTC. Protein sequence: CASSYSLETQYF.

The chain joins TRBV5-8 to TRBJ2-3, with D possibly being TRBD1 (6 bases). Trimming removed 6 bases from V and 2 bases from J, with 16 bases in between. The CDR3 has 15 amino acids. Germline values: CDR1 SGHTS, CDR2 YDEGEE. The CDR3 here is CASTPGQIITDTQYF. Written as DNA, the CDR3 is TGTGCCAGCACCCCTGGACAGATTATCACAGATACGCAGTATTTT.

The chain couples TRBV30 to TRBJ1-4; maybe TRBD1 (5 bases). V shed 3 bases and J shed 4 bases, with 12 bases lying between them. This CDR3 comprises 14 residues. Per the germline V gene, CDR1 is GTSNPN and CDR2 is SVGIG (reference sequence). CDR3 in amino acids: CAWREGTHNEKLFF. The CDR3, as DNA: TGTGCCTGGAGGGAAGGGACTCATAATGAAAAACTGTTTTTT.

This chain links TRBV2 with TRBJ2-5; D unclear. Trimming pared 4 bases from V and 5 bases from J, leaving 11 bases between. CDR1 and CDR2 from the germline V gene are SNHLY and FYNNEI. This CDR3 is built from 13 residues. Here the CDR3 DNA reads TGTGCCAGCAGTGCCAGGTGGCAGGAGACCCAGTACTTC. It encodes CASSARWQETQYF. Based on the CDR3 plus reference TRBV2 and TRBJ2-5, the full variable domain is EPEVTQTPSHQVTQMGQEVILRCVPISNHLYFYWYRQILGQKVEFLVSFYNNEISEKSEIFDDQFSVERPDGSNFTLKIRSTKLEDSAMYFCASSARWQETQYFGPGTRLLVL.

The chain recombines TRBV2 with TRBJ2-2; 15 bases match TRBD2. The V segment lost 6 bases and the J segment 0 bases; nucleotides outside the gene matches: 5. CDR1 and CDR2 from the germline V gene are SNHLY and FYNNEI. The CDR3 is made up of 18 amino acids. CDR3 DNA sequence: TGTGCCAGCAGAATGGGACTAGCGGGGGGCACGAACACCGGGGAGCTGTTTTTT. It yields the protein CASRMGLAGGTNTGELFF. Complete variable domain (other parts from reference TRBV2 and TRBJ2-2): EPEVTQTPSHQVTQMGQEVILRCVPISNHLYFYWYRQILGQKVEFLVSFYNNEISEKSEIFDDQFSVERPDGSNFTLKIRSTKLEDSAMYFCASRMGLAGGTNTGELFFGEGSRLTVL.

This rearrangement joins TRBV18 to TRBJ1-1; D is possibly TRBD1 (6 bases). With 6 bases removed from V and 3 bases from J, the gap between germline ends came to 17 bases. Germline loops: CDR1 KGHSH, CDR2 LQKENI. The CDR3 extends over 15 amino acids. The CDR3 coding sequence is TGTGCCAGCTCCCCAAATACAGGGTGGGACACTGAAGCTTTCTTT. The encoded protein is CASSPNTGWDTEAFF.

The CDR3 coding sequence is TGTGCCAGCAGGCAGGGACAGGGGGTTGGGCAGCCCCAGCATTTT. Its translation is CASRQGQGVGQPQHF. This chain connects TRBV2 to TRBJ1-5; 11 bases align to TRBD1. The CDR3 covers 15 residues. Germline V gene lookup returns CDR1 SNHLY and CDR2 FYNNEI. V lost 6 bases, J lost 7 bases, and 8 bases stayed unmatched.

The CDR3 spells CASSLGLGSNSPLHF. The CDR3, as DNA: TGTGCCAGCAGTTTAGGCTTGGGTTCTAATTCACCCCTCCACTTT. This chain joins TRBV28 and TRBJ1-6, with D uncertain. The V gene's germline CDR1 is MDHEN and CDR2 SYDVKM. V was cut by 2 bases and J by 6 bases, with 11 bases left in between. The CDR3 extends over 15 amino acids.

This clone showed up just once. This sequence joins TRBV14 and TRBJ2-1; 10 nucleotides align to TRBD2. CDR1 and CDR2 from the germline V gene are SGHDN and FVKESK. There are 15 residues in the CDR3. Trimming took 2 bases from V and 4 from J; bases not matched to a gene: 2. The CDR3 here is CASSQKRGGYNEQFF. As DNA, the CDR3 is TGTGCCAGCAGCCAAAAGCGGGGGGGGTACAATGAGCAGTTCTTC.

The chain carries TRBV6-5 and TRBJ1-4; maybe TRBD1 (6 bases). CDR3 size: 14 residues. Per germline, CDR1 MNHEY and CDR2 SVGAGI. V was cut by 1 base and J by 8 bases, with 11 bases left in between. The CDR3 region has the DNA TGTGCCAGCAGTTACTTACAGGGCGGGGAAAAACTGTTTTTT. Translation gives CASSYLQGGEKLFF.

DNA of the CDR3: TGCAGCGTTCAGCAGGGAGACCAAGAGACCCAGTACTTC. This codes for CSVQQGDQETQYF. The chain couples TRBV29-1 to TRBJ2-5, with D tentatively TRBD1 or TRBD2 (5 bases each). With 5 bases removed from V and 0 bases from J, the gap between germline ends came to 10 bases. The CDR3 has 13 amino acids. The germline CDR1 and CDR2 sequences are SQVTM and ANQGSEA. The variable domain in full, with the rest retrieved from reference TRBV29-1 and TRBJ2-5, is SAVISQKPSRDICQRGTSLTIQCQVDSQVTMMFWYRQQPGQSLTLIATANQGSEATYESGFVIDKFPISRPNLTFSTLTVSNMSPEDSSIYLCSVQQGDQETQYFGPGTRLLVL.

J is TRBJ2-1 and V is TRBV7-2; 13 nucleotides line up with TRBD2. The CDR3 covers 16 residues. J lost 6 bases, V lost 5 bases, and 7 bases had no gene match. Germline CDR1 is SGHTA and CDR2 is FQGNSA. Written as DNA, the CDR3 is TGTGCCAGCAGCGCACCAGGACTAGCGGGGGCCAATGAGCAGTTCTTC. Protein sequence: CASSAPGLAGANEQFF. The full variable domain, with the rest looked up from reference TRBV7-2 and TRBJ2-1, is GAGVSQSPSNKVTEKGKDVELRCDPISGHTALYWYRQSLGQGLEFLIYFQGNSAPDKSGLPSDRFSAERTGGSVSTLTIQRTQQEDSAVYLCASSAPGLAGANEQFFGPGTRLTVL.

The chain is built from TRBV5-1 and TRBJ2-7, with 7 bases aligning to TRBD2. The CDR3 length is 14 residues. CDR1 is SGHRS and CDR2 is YFSETQ in the germline V gene. J lost 5 bases, V lost 4 bases, and 9 bases had no gene match. The CDR3 coding sequence is TGCGCCAGCAGCACTCGCCCGGGGGGAGACGAGCAGTACTTC. Its translation: CASSTRPGGDEQYF. The whole variable domain, remainder taken from reference TRBV5-1 and TRBJ2-7, is KAGVTQTPRYLIKTRGQQVTLSCSPISGHRSVSWYQQTPGQGLQFLFEYFSETQRNKGNFPGRFSGRQFSNSRSEMNVSTLELGDSALYLCASSTRPGGDEQYFGPGTRLTVT.

J is TRBJ1-3 and V is TRBV19; the D is unclear. This CDR3 region has 17 residues. Germline CDR1 reads LNHDA; CDR2 reads SQIVND (reference sequence). V gave up 7 bases and J gave up 2 bases, with 21 bases separating them. CDR3 protein: CASTSRTDKNAGNTIYF. Written as DNA, the CDR3 is TGTGCCAGTACCTCCCGGACGGATAAAAACGCTGGAAACACCATATATTTT.

Only a few counts were recorded for this clone. CDR3 region: CASSRGQGGEKLFF. DNA for the CDR3: TGCGCCAGCAGCCGCGGGCAGGGGGGTGAAAAACTGTTTTTT. The V and J genes are TRBV4-1 and TRBJ1-4; TRBD1 aligns across 7 bases. Germline V lookup: CDR1 MGHRA, CDR2 YSYEKL. Unmatched junction bases numbered 6, after V lost 4 bases and J lost 7 bases. The CDR3 extends over 14 amino acids.